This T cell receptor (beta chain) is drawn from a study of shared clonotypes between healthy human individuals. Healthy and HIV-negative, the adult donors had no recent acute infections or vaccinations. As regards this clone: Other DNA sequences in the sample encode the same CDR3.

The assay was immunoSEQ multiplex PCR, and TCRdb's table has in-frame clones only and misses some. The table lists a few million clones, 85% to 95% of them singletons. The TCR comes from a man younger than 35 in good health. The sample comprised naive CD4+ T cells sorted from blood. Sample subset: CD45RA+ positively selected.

The chain's CDR3 is CASSPRGGYEQYF. Written as DNA, the CDR3 is TGTGCCAGCTCACCCAGGGGCGGCTACGAGCAGTACTTC. The chain carries TRBV18 and TRBJ2-7; the D gene is possibly TRBD1 (6 bases). The CDR3 spans 13 residues. Germline CDR1 KGHSH, CDR2 LQKENI. V lost 3 bases, J lost 3 bases, and 9 bases lay in between.